One sample yielded the 23 T cell receptor beta chains listed below, sequenced in a study of T cells in Graves' hyperthyroidism and ophthalmopathy. TCR beta CDR3 region amplification was performed from RNA transcripts. HTBI primers were employed in a first-round RT-PCR of the TCR CDR3. Each CDR3 protein gets one entry after TCRdb re-called the multiplex PCR reads with MiXCR. The table has around 350,000 distinct CDR3 sequences, about 14% seen once. The sequenced sample was blood. The receptors were gathered from a woman aged 25 to 39 with Graves' ophthalmopathy.

This clonotype has a count of ten or more. The chain employs TRBV5-1 and TRBJ1-4; D not certain. CDR3 length: 15 amino acids. Trimming left V 2 bases short and J 8 bases short, with 16 bases between. Looked up from germline, CDR1 is SGHRS and CDR2 is YFSETQ. This CDR3 reads CASSFRPLQEEKLFF. For the CDR3, the DNA is TGCGCCAGCAGCTTTCGTCCTCTCCAAGAGGAAAAACTGTTTTTT.

V and J are TRBV27 and TRBJ1-3; D gene unclear. The CDR3 loop spans 15 amino acids. Germline CDR1 MNHEY, CDR2 SMNVEV (reference sequence). Trimming shortened V by 0 bases and J by 0 bases, and 6 bases separated the two germline ends. CDR3 bases: TGTGCCAGCAGTTTATCCCGGGACTCTGGAAACACCATATATTTT. Translating it yields CASSLSRDSGNTIYF.

The rearrangement links TRBV2 to TRBJ2-3, with 9 bases that match TRBD2. Germline trimming cut 5 bases from V and 3 bases from J; bases unmatched to any gene: 3. CDR1 and CDR2 from the germline V gene are SNHLY and FYNNEI. The CDR3 contains 14 residues. In nucleotides, the CDR3 is TGTGCCAGCAGTAAGACTAGCGGAACAGATACGCAGTATTTT. It specifies CASSKTSGTDTQYF.

This clonotype was seen at least ten times. The chain links TRBV11-2 to TRBJ1-3, with D uncertain. V shed 1 base and J shed 4 bases, with 8 bases lying between them. Germline CDR1 is SGHAT and CDR2 is FQNNGV. The CDR3 length is 14 residues. CDR3 nucleotides: TGTGCCAGCAGCTTAGGGCTACAAGGAAACACCATATATTTT. Translated: CASSLGLQGNTIYF.

This clonotype has at least ten counts. The genes are TRBV3-1 and TRBJ1-1; D call uncertain. The CDR3 loop spans 14 amino acids. CDR1 is LGHDT, CDR2 YNNKEL, per germline (reference sequence). Trimming stripped 5 bases from V and 5 bases from J, with 15 bases between. CDR3 loop: CASSAERVWTEAFF. Here the CDR3 DNA reads TGTGCCAGCAGCGCCGAGAGGGTTTGGACTGAAGCTTTCTTT. Based on the CDR3 plus reference TRBV3-1 and TRBJ1-1, the full variable domain is DTAVSQTPKYLVTQMGNDKSIKCEQNLGHDTMYWYKQDSKKFLKIMFSYNNKELIINETVPNRFSPKSPDKAHLNLHINSLELGDSAVYFCASSAERVWTEAFFGQGTRLTVV.

This clonotype has a count of ten or more. This may be a read error, as it is one base from a much larger clone. The J gene is TRBJ2-7, the V gene TRBV7-6, with D perhaps matching TRBD2 (6 bases). The CDR3 is 13 amino acids. Germline V gives CDR1 SGHVS, CDR2 FNYEAQ. V was trimmed by 5 bases and J by 6 bases, leaving 14 bases between them. The CDR3 reads CASSPGLNSEQYF. CDR3 bases: TGTGCCAGCAGCCCTGGACTAAACTCCGAGCAGTACTTC.

The rearrangement links TRBV14 to TRBJ2-7; D is ambiguous. The CDR3 loop spans 13 amino acids. Germline V CDR1 and CDR2: SGHDN, FVKESK. Trimming removed 0 bases at V and 4 bases at J, with 7 bases between. DNA for the CDR3: TGTGCCAGCAGCCAAGAGTTTCCGTACGAGCAGTACTTC. Its protein product is CASSQEFPYEQYF.

This clonotype was detected many times. The chain has TRBV5-6 and TRBJ2-1; 9 nucleotides match TRBD1. Germline V gene lookup returns CDR1 SGHDT and CDR2 YYEEEE. This CDR3 is built from 15 residues. Trimming at V came to 3 bases and at J to 4 bases, leaving 5 bases not matched to a gene. DNA of the CDR3: TGTGCCAGCAGCTCCCGGGACAGGGCTTACAATGAGCAGTTCTTC. Its translation: CASSSRDRAYNEQFF. Using reference TRBV5-6 and TRBJ2-1 for the parts outside the CDR3, the full variable domain is DAGVTQSPTHLIKTRGQQVTLRCSPKSGHDTVSWYQQALGQGPQFIFQYYEEEERQRGNFPDRFSGHQFPNYSSELNVNALLLGDSALYLCASSSRDRAYNEQFFGPGTRLTVL.

In this sample, this clonotype turned up many times. The CDR3 region is CASSQAGRSGQPQHF. The CDR3 DNA reads TGTGCCAGCAGTCAGGCGGGAAGGTCAGGTCAGCCCCAGCATTTT. The V call is TRBV7-2, the J call TRBJ1-5; the D is unclear. There are 15 residues in the CDR3. The V end lost 6 bases, the J end lost 6 bases, and 18 bases lay between the germline ends. CDR1 is SGHTA and CDR2 is FQGNSA in the germline V gene.

This clonotype has just a few counts. This chain joins TRBV13 and TRBJ1-3; TRBD1 aligns across 8 bases. The trim removed 2 bases at V and 0 bases at J, leaving 3 bases unmatched. The CDR3 contains 16 residues. The germline V gene has CDR1 PRHDT and CDR2 FYEKMQ (reference sequence). As DNA, the CDR3 is TGTGCCAGCAGCTTACAGGGGGCACACTCTGGAAACACCATATATTTT. Its protein is CASSLQGAHSGNTIYF. The variable domain in full, with the rest retrieved from reference TRBV13 and TRBJ1-3, is AAGVIQSPRHLIKEKRETATLKCYPIPRHDTVYWYQQGPGQDPQFLISFYEKMQSDKGSIPDRFSAQQFSDYHSELNMSSLELGDSALYFCASSLQGAHSGNTIYFGEGSWLTVV.

This clonotype was counted at least ten times. V is TRBV6-1 and J is TRBJ1-6; D gene uncertain. In germline, CDR1 is MNHNS, CDR2 SASEGT. The ends were cut back, 5 bases at V and 10 bases at J, with 9 bases in the middle. This CDR3 is built from 12 residues. The CDR3 DNA follows: TGTGCCAGCAGTACCGTACGGTCACCCCTCCACTTT. Its protein product is CASSTVRSPLHF.

In this sample, this clonotype turned up many times. The V gene is TRBV2, the J gene TRBJ2-3; D possibly corresponds to TRBD2 (5 bases). V shed 2 bases and J shed 1 base, with 10 bases lying between them. Germline V gene lookup returns CDR1 SNHLY and CDR2 FYNNEI. This CDR3 is built from 15 residues. CDR3 bases: TGTGCCAGCAGTGAACGTCGGGGTCGCACAGATACGCAGTATTTT. Encoded protein: CASSERRGRTDTQYF.

This clonotype was seen ten or more times. V is TRBV7-2 and J is TRBJ2-7; D gene uncertain. Germline CDR1 is SGHTA and CDR2 is FQGNSA. The CDR3 sequence is 11 residues long. V was trimmed by 5 bases and J by 5 bases, leaving 7 bases between them. The CDR3: CASSLVDEQYF. The CDR3 region has the DNA TGTGCCAGCAGCCTGGTTGACGAGCAGTACTTC. Combining the CDR3 with reference TRBV7-2 and TRBJ2-7 gives the whole variable domain GAGVSQSPSNKVTEKGKDVELRCDPISGHTALYWYRQSLGQGLEFLIYFQGNSAPDKSGLPSDRFSAERTGGSVSTLTIQRTQQEDSAVYLCASSLVDEQYFGPGTRLTVT.

This chain joins TRBV10-3 and TRBJ2-1; 14 bases fit TRBD2. Germline values: CDR1 ENHRY, CDR2 SYGVKD. This CDR3 has 15 amino acids. Trimming at V came to 10 bases and at J to 5 bases, leaving 7 bases not matched to a gene. The CDR3 here is CATRLAGGVNNEQFF. The CDR3 nucleotides read TGTGCCACACGACTAGCGGGGGGGGTGAACAATGAGCAGTTCTTC.

At least ten counts were recorded for this clonotype. The V gene is TRBV7-6, the J gene TRBJ2-3; the match to TRBD2 covers 15 bases. Germline values: CDR1 SGHVS, CDR2 FNYEAQ. The trim removed 5 bases at V and 1 base at J, leaving 1 base unmatched. CDR3 length equals 16 residues. The CDR3 reads CASSGTSGGRTDTQYF. The CDR3 bases are TGTGCCAGCAGCGGGACTAGCGGGGGGCGCACAGATACGCAGTATTTT.

This clonotype was observed a handful of times. The chain couples TRBV13 to TRBJ2-2; no clear D gene. The CDR3 has 14 residues. Germline loops: CDR1 PRHDT, CDR2 FYEKMQ (reference sequence). V was shortened by 5 bases and J by 3 bases, with 10 bases between the two germline ends. CDR3 amino acids: CASSPPFYTGELFF. In DNA form, the CDR3 reads TGTGCCAGCAGCCCACCCTTTTACACCGGGGAGCTGTTTTTT.

This clonotype showed up many times. CDR3 residues: CASSDTGQGRGSYEQYF. The DNA of the CDR3 is TGCGCCAGCAGTGATACGGGACAGGGTCGAGGGTCCTACGAGCAGTACTTC. This chain connects TRBV10-2 to TRBJ2-7; TRBD1 matches 9 bases. Per germline, CDR1 WSHSY and CDR2 SAAADI. This CDR3 is built from 17 residues. Trimming at V came to 3 bases and at J to 1 base, leaving 10 bases not matched to a gene.

This sequence joins TRBV15 and TRBJ2-5; D is possibly TRBD2 (5 bases). CDR1 LNHNV and CDR2 YYDKDF come from the germline V gene (reference sequence). The CDR3 covers 12 residues. V lost 0 bases, J lost 6 bases, and 5 bases lay in between. The CDR3 DNA is TGTGCCACCAGCAGAGACGGGAAGACCCAGTACTTC. It codes for CATSRDGKTQYF. Looking up the rest from reference TRBV15 and TRBJ2-5 gives the full variable domain: DAMVIQNPRYQVTQFGKPVTLSCSQTLNHNVMYWYQQKSSQAPKLLFHYYDKDFNNEADTPDNFQSRRPNTSFCFLDIRSPGLGDTAMYLCATSRDGKTQYFGPGTRLLVL.

The chain recombines TRBV7-2 with TRBJ1-3, with no clear D. Per germline, CDR1 SGHTA and CDR2 FQGNSA. Trimming stripped 0 bases from V and 3 bases from J, with 12 bases between. The CDR3 is 16 amino acids. In DNA, the CDR3 is TGTGCCAGCAGCTTAGCCCCGCCAGCTGATGGAAACACCATATATTTT. It translates to CASSLAPPADGNTIYF. The full variable domain, with the rest looked up from reference TRBV7-2 and TRBJ1-3, is GAGVSQSPSNKVTEKGKDVELRCDPISGHTALYWYRQSLGQGLEFLIYFQGNSAPDKSGLPSDRFSAERTGGSVSTLTIQRTQQEDSAVYLCASSLAPPADGNTIYFGEGSWLTVV.

This clonotype was observed many times. This chain joins TRBV20-1 and TRBJ1-1; 7 bases align to TRBD1. Germline V gene lookup returns CDR1 DFQATT and CDR2 SNEGSKA (reference sequence). CDR3 length equals 17 residues. V shed 0 bases, J shed 4 bases, and the junction held 14 bases outside the gene matches. The CDR3 DNA sequence: TGCAGTGCTAGAGATGAGTTTATGAGGGGGCGCGGCACTGAAGCTTTCTTT. Its translation is CSARDEFMRGRGTEAFF.

This clonotype was counted ten times or more. The genes are TRBV30 and TRBJ1-6; TRBD1 is a possible D gene (5 bases). CDR1 GTSNPN and CDR2 SVGIG come from the germline V gene (reference sequence). The CDR3 covers 16 residues. V gave up 2 bases and J gave up 7 bases, with 18 bases separating them. In DNA, the CDR3 is TGTGCCTGGAGTCCCCGGAAGGGGACTCAGAATTCACCCCTCCACTTT. Its translation: CAWSPRKGTQNSPLHF.

This clonotype was recorded at least ten times. This sequence joins TRBV12-5 and TRBJ1-3; no clear D. The CDR3 has 15 residues. V was cut by 3 bases and J by 2 bases, with 11 bases left in between. Germline-derived CDR1 and CDR2 are LGHNT and FRNRAP. CDR3 sequence reads: CASGFLNRAGNTIYF. The CDR3 DNA sequence: TGTGCTAGTGGTTTTTTGAATCGGGCTGGAAACACCATATATTTT.

This clonotype came up many times. J is TRBJ1-5 and V is TRBV20-1; D unclear. This CDR3 spans 15 amino acids. In germline, CDR1 is DFQATT, CDR2 SNEGSKA (reference sequence). V was pared by 2 bases and J by 3 bases, with 14 bases between. The CDR3: CSARPPTGPNQPQHF. In DNA form, the CDR3 reads TGCAGTGCTAGACCCCCGACTGGACCCAATCAGCCCCAGCATTTT.